This TCR beta chain was identified in a study of blood T cell repertoires in COVID-19. Study overall: Some COVID-19 samples were acute and others convalescent; all came from the United States, Italy and Spain. T cells, B-cell-depleted T cells, or PBMCs supplied cDNA or gDNA.

CDR3 length: 16 amino acids. CDR1 and CDR2 from the germline V gene are MNHEY and SVGAGI. V lost 0 bases, J lost 2 bases, and 13 bases lay in between. Original data processing: Reference gene primer amplification yielded estimated nucleated cell counts. Profiling relied on immunoSEQ multiplex PCR, and the TCRdb table lists in-frame clones only, not all of them. V and J calls and clone size are those listed in that table; D and trimming were worked out from the DNA. The top ten clones hold more than 2% of a sample with around 130,000 clones, over 75% of them seen once. The specimen was peripheral blood. The chain employs TRBV6-5 and TRBJ2-5, with a weak D call TRBD1 (6 bases). The source of this sequence is a man in his sixties or seventies with active COVID-19. This chain's CDR3 is CASSYSSGQGQETQYF. The DNA of the CDR3 is TGTGCCAGCAGTTACTCGTCAGGTCAGGGGCAAGAGACCCAGTACTTC.